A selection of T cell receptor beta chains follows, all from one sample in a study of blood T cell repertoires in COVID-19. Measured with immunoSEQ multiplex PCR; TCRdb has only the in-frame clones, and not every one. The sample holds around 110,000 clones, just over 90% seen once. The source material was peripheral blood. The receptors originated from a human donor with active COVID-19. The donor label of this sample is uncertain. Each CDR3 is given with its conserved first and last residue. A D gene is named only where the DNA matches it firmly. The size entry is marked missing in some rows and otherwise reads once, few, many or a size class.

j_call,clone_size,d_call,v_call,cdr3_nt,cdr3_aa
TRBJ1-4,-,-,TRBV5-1,TGCGCCAGCAGCTTGGACAGTTCTAATGAAAAACTGTTTTTT,CASSLDSSNEKLFF
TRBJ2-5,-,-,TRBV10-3,TGTGCCATCAGTGAGCATCCAGGGCTGGAGACCCAGTACTTC,CAISEHPGLETQYF
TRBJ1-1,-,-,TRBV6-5,TGTGCCAGCAGTTACGGACACCTGAACACTGAAGCTTTCTTT,CASSYGHLNTEAFF
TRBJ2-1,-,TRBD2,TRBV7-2,TGTGCCAGCAGCTTACAGGCGGGAGGGACTAGCGGGTACAATGAGCAGTTCTTC,CASSLQAGGTSGYNEQFF
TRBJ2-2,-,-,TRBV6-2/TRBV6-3,TGTGCCAGCAGTTACTCGACTGGCGCCACCGGGGAGCTGTTTTTT,CASSYSTGATGELFF
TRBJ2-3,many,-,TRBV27,TGTGCCAGCAGTCCCCTGGGCGGGGCAGATACGCAGTATTTT,CASSPLGGADTQYF
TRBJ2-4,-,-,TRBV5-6,TGTGCCAGCAGCTTGGGACTTACAAACATTCAGTACTTC,CASSLGLTNIQYF
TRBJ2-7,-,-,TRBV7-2,TGTGCCAGCAGCTTAGGAGGTGGCCGGGGGACCTACGAGCAGTACTTC,CASSLGGGRGTYEQYF
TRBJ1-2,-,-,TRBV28,TGTGCCAGCAGTTCGGACAGCCCTTCTGGCTACACCTTC,CASSSDSPSGYTF
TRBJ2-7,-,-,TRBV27,TGTGCCAGCAGTTGGGCGGAGGGCTACGAGCAGTACTTC,CASSWAEGYEQYF
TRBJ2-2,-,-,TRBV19,TGTGCCAGTAGTATCAGGTTCGATAACACCGGGGAGCTGTTTTTT,CASSIRFDNTGELFF
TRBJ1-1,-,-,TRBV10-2,TGCGCCAGCAGACTCGGGGGGGGTGGTGAAGCTTTCTTT,CASRLGGGGEAFF
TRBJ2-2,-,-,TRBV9,TGTGCCAGCTCAACAGGGTTCGTAAACACCGGGGAGCTGTTTTTT,CASSTGFVNTGELFF
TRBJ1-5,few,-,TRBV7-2,TGTGCCAGCAGCTTAATCCCAGGGAGCAATCAGCCCCAGCATTTT,CASSLIPGSNQPQHF
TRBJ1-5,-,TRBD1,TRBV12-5,TGTGCTAGTGGGCGGGACAGGTACCAGCCCCAGCATTTT,CASGRDRYQPQHF
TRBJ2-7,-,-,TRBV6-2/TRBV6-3,TGTGCCAGCAGCAGGAGCCCCTACGAGCAGTACTTC,CASSRSPYEQYF
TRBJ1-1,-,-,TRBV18,TGTGCCAGCTCACCACCGATGGGCATGAACACTGAAGCTTTCTTT,CASSPPMGMNTEAFF
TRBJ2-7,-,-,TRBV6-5,TGTGCCAGTTCCCCAATTAAGACAGTCTACGAGCAGTACTTC,CASSPIKTVYEQYF
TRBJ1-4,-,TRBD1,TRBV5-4,TGTGCCAGCAGTTATACAGGGGGCGATGAAAAACTGTTTTTT,CASSYTGGDEKLFF
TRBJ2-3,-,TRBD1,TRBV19,TGTGCCAGTAGTAAGGACAGGGCGACAGATACGCAGTATTTT,CASSKDRATDTQYF
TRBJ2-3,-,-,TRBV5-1,TGCGCCAGCAGCCTTGGTAGGTCAGGGGATACGCAGTATTTT,CASSLGRSGDTQYF
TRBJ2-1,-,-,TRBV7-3,TGTGCCAGCAGACTTCCGGAGGGAATCGCGAATGAGCAGTTCTTC,CASRLPEGIANEQFF
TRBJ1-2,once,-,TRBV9,TGTGCCAGCAGCGGGACAGAGCTAAGCTACACCTTC,CASSGTELSYTF
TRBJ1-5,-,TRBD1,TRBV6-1,TGTGCCAGCAGTGAAGCTTGGGACAGACCAATTCAGCCCCAGCATTTT,CASSEAWDRPIQPQHF
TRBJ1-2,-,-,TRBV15,TGTGCCACCAGCAGAGAGTCCGGGGGTGCTAACTATGGCTACACCTTC,CATSRESGGANYGYTF
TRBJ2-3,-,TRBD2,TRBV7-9,TGTGCCAGCAGCTTAAAGACTAGCGGGGCAACAGATACGCAGTATTTT,CASSLKTSGATDTQYF
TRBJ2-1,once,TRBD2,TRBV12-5,TGTGCTAGTGGCAACATGGGACTAGCGGGGAACGAAAATGAGCAGTTCTTC,CASGNMGLAGNENEQFF
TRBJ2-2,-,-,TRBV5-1,TGCGCCAGCAGCTTGGCCCCGGCCAGGGCTACCGGGGAGCTGTTTTTT,CASSLAPARATGELFF
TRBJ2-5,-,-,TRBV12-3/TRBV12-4,TGTGCCAGCAGTAACATTAAAGAGACCCAGTACTTC,CASSNIKETQYF